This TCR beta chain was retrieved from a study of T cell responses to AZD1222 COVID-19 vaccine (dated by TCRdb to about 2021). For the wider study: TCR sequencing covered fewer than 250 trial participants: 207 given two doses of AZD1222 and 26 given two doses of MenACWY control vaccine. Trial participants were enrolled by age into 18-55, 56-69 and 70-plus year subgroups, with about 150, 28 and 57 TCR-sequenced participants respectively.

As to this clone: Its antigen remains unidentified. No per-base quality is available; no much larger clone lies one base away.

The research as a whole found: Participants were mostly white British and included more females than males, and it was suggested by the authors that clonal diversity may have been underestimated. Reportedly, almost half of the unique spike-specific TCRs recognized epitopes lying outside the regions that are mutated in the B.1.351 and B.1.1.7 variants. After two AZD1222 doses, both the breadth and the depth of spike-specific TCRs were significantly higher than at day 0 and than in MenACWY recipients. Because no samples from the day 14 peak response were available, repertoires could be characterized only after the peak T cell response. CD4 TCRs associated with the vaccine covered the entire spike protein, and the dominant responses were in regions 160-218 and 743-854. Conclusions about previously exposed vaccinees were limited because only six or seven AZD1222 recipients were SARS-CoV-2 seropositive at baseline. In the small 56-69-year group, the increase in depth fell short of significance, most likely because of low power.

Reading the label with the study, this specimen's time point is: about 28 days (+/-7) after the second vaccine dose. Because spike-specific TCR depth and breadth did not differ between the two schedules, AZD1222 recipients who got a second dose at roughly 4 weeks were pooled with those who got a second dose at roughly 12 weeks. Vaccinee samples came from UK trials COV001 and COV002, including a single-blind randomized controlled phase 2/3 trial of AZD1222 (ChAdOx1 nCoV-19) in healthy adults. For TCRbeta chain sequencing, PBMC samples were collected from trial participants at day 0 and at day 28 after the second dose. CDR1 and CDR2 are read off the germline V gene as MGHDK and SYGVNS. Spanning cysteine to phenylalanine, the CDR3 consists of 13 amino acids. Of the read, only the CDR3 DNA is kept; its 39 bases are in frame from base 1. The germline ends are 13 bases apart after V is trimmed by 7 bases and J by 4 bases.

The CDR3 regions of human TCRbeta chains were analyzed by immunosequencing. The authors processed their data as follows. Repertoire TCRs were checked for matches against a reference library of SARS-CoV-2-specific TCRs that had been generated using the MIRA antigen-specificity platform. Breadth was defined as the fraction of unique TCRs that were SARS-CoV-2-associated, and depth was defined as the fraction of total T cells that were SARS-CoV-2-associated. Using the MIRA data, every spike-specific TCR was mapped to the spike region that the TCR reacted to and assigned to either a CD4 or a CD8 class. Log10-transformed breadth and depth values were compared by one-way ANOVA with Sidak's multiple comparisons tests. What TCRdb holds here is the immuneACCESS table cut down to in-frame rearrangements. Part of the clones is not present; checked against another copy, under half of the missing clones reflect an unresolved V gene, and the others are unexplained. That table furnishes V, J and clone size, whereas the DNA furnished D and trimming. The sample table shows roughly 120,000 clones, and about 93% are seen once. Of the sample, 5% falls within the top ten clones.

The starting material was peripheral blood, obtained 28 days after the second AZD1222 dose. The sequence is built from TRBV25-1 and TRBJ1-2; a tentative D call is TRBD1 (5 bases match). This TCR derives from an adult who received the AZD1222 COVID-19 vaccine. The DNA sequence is TGTGCCAGCACCTCCGGGGGACGCTATGGCTACACCTTC. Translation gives CASTSGGRYGYTF.